Listed here are 26 T cell receptor beta chains from one sample, sequenced in a study of T cell clonality in common variable immunodeficiency. Only in-frame clones appear in the TCRdb table, and some are missing; sequencing was by immunoSEQ multiplex PCR. Observed in the sample are more than 30,000 clones, none of them singletons. What was sequenced was peripheral blood mononuclear cells. All receptors come from a person aged 18 to 70 in good health.

This clone was picked up many times. The CDR3 end lies 3 residues beyond the end of the read and is filled in from the germline J gene. The gene calls are TRBV18 and TRBJ1-2; D gene uncertain. The CDR3 contains 14 residues. Per germline, CDR1 KGHSH and CDR2 LQKENI. CDR3 region: CASTTSILIKGYTF. The part of the CDR3 DNA that was read is TGTGCCAGCACAACCTCCATTCTCATCAAGGGC.

This clone was counted only a few times. Read coverage stops 3 residues before the CDR3 terminus; the germline J gene supplies the remainder. This sequence joins TRBV6-4 and TRBJ2-1, with 10 bases matching TRBD1. Germline values: CDR1 MRHNA, CDR2 SNTAGT. CDR3 length: 16 residues. The trim removed 6 bases at V and 9 bases at J, leaving 14 bases unmatched. The CDR3 region is CASRLTWDRGMGEQFF. CDR3 DNA, as far as it was read: TGTGCCAGCAGGCTGACCTGGGACAGGGGAATGGGTGAG.

This clone was observed many times. The read is 3 residues too short to cover the CDR3 end, so that end is filled in from the germline J gene. The chain recombines TRBV20-1 with TRBJ2-1, with 12 bases fitting TRBD2. The V gene's germline CDR1 is DFQATT and CDR2 SNEGSKA (reference sequence). The CDR3 runs to 16 residues. V lost 5 bases to trimming and J lost 0 bases; unmatched junction nucleotides: 5. This CDR3 is CSADPGLAGSYNEQFF. The CDR3 DNA, read in part, is TGCAGTGCTGACCCGGGACTAGCGGGCTCCTACAATGAG.

There are many counts of this clone. The CDR3 goes on 3 residues after the read ends, and that part is filled in from the germline J gene. The chain carries TRBV20-1 and TRBJ2-3; D gene uncertain. Germline values: CDR1 DFQATT, CDR2 SNEGSKA (reference sequence). Trimming removed 4 bases from V and 2 bases from J, with 16 bases in between. There are 15 residues in the CDR3. CDR3 residues: CSATDLQDNTDTQYF. Incomplete CDR3 DNA: TGCAGTGCTACCGATCTACAAGACAACACAGATACG.

This clone was detected ten times or more. The CDR3 end is not reached by the read, which stops 3 residues before it; the germline J gene fills it in. The V call is TRBV10-1, the J call TRBJ2-3; D remains ambiguous. There are 14 residues in the CDR3. Germline CDR1 reads WNHNN; CDR2 reads SYGVQD (reference sequence). The V end was cut by 2 bases, the J end by 8 bases, with 14 bases between. The CDR3 spells CASSEESQLATQYF. The covered CDR3 bases are TGCGCCAGCAGTGAGGAGTCCCAACTCGCTACG.

This clone was recorded many times. Coverage ceases 3 residues before the CDR3 finishes, and the germline J gene fills in the end. V gene TRBV12-3 or TRBV12-4 combines with J gene TRBJ2-1; 7 bases map to TRBD1. The V segment lost 6 bases and the J segment 4 bases; nucleotides outside the gene matches: 6. There are 14 residues in the CDR3. The CDR3 loop reads CASRPGQNYNEQFF. The CDR3 bases that were read are TGTGCCAGCAGGCCGGGACAGAATTACAATGAG.

This clone was observed many times. The read finishes 3 residues shy of the CDR3 end, and the germline J gene is used to complete it. The chain employs TRBV29-1 and TRBJ2-2, with 11 bases lining up with TRBD1. J gave up 5 bases and V 7 bases, and 6 bases lay outside the gene matches. Germline loops: CDR1 SQVTM, CDR2 ANQGSEA. The CDR3 totals 14 residues. The CDR3 spells CSARTGGATGELFF. CDR3 DNA (partial): TGCAGCGCTCGGACAGGGGGCGCGACCGGGGAG.

This clone was seen ten or more times. The CDR3 is cut off 3 residues early in the read; its end comes from the germline J gene. The chain carries TRBV5-8 and TRBJ2-7; possible D gene TRBD2, 6 bases. Trimming removed 3 bases from V and 2 bases from J, with 15 bases in between. This CDR3 has 15 amino acids. The germline V gene encodes CDR1 SGHTS and CDR2 YDEGEE. The CDR3 spells CASSSAGRGAYEQYF. The sequenced CDR3 bases are TGTGCCAGCAGCTCCGCGGGGCGGGGAGCCTACGAG.

This clone has a count of ten or more. The read gets to within 3 residues of the CDR3 end, and the germline J gene fills in the rest. The chain has TRBV7-6 and TRBJ2-1, with a tentative D call TRBD2 (5 bases). This CDR3 spans 15 amino acids. The germline CDR1 and CDR2 sequences are SGHVS and FNYEAQ. The ends were cut back, 5 bases at V and 0 bases at J, with 11 bases in the middle. CDR3 region: CASSPGLRSYNEQFF. The sequenced CDR3 bases are TGTGCCAGCAGCCCCGGACTTCGCTCCTACAATGAG.

This clone was detected many times. The read is 3 residues too short to cover the CDR3 end, so that end is filled in from the germline J gene. This chain joins TRBV14 and TRBJ2-3; TRBD2 agrees at 8 bases. CDR3 length: 17 residues. CDR1 is SGHDN and CDR2 is FVKESK in the germline V gene. This CDR3 reads CASSQGRTSGYKETQYF. Partial CDR3 DNA: TGTGCCAGCAGCCAAGGTCGTACTAGCGGATATAAAGAGACG.

This clone showed up many times. The CDR3 is cut off 3 residues early in the read; its end comes from the germline J gene. This rearrangement joins TRBV6-1 to TRBJ2-2; 10 bases match TRBD2. Germline CDR1 MNHNS, CDR2 SASEGT. V shed 4 bases, J shed 5 bases, and the junction held 7 bases outside the gene matches. The CDR3 runs 16 residues. The covered CDR3 bases are TGTGCCAGCAGTGCTCTAGCGGGAGATAGGACCGGGGAG. Translating gives CASSALAGDRTGE. The full-length CDR3 reads as CASSALAGDRTGELFF.

This clone was picked up many times. The sequence runs out 3 residues before the end of the CDR3; the remainder is reconstructed from the germline J gene. The V and J genes are TRBV19 and TRBJ2-1; 12 nucleotides match TRBD2. Trimming removed 9 bases from V and 6 bases from J; junction bases left unmatched: 12. The CDR3 extends over 16 amino acids. The germline CDR1 and CDR2 sequences are LNHDA and SQIVND (reference sequence). CDR3 loop: CASYSPLAGGPNEQFF. CDR3 DNA, as far as it was read: TGTGCCAGCTACAGCCCTCTAGCGGGAGGGCCCAATGAG.

This clone has ten or more counts. Coverage ceases 3 residues before the CDR3 finishes, and the germline J gene fills in the end. The chain recombines TRBV7-9 with TRBJ1-1; tentative D call: TRBD1 (5 bases). The length of the CDR3 is 15 residues. CDR1 and CDR2 (germline): SEHNR, FQNEAQ (reference sequence). V lost 4 bases and J lost 3, with 15 bases in between. This CDR3 reads CASSSRTGGYTEAFF. CDR3 DNA (partial): TGTGCCAGCAGCTCCCGGACGGGGGGGTACACTGAA.

This clone was counted ten times or more. The CDR3 end is not reached by the read, which stops 3 residues before it; the germline J gene fills it in. Additional DNA sequences in this sample encode the identical CDR3. The gene calls are TRBV5-1 and TRBJ1-1; 10 bases line up with TRBD1. Germline loops: CDR1 SGHRS, CDR2 YFSETQ. This CDR3 is built from 14 residues. V shed 3 bases, J shed 4 bases, and the junction held 3 bases outside the gene matches. The CDR3 DNA, read in part, is TGCGCCAGCAGCTCGACAGGGGGCCTCACTGAA. Its protein product is CASSSTGGLTE. The whole CDR3 reads CASSSTGGLTEAFF.

This clone has a count of ten or more. The CDR3 goes on 3 residues after the read ends, and that part is filled in from the germline J gene. The chain carries TRBV5-1 and TRBJ1-2, with 7 bases matching TRBD1. The CDR3 length is 14 residues. V trimming: 0 bases; J trimming: 4 bases; junction bases outside the gene matches: 3. Germline CDR1 is SGHRS and CDR2 is YFSETQ. The covered CDR3 bases are TGCGCCAGCAGCTTGGAGGGACAGACCTATGGC. It yields the protein CASSLEGQTYG. The CDR3 reads in full as CASSLEGQTYGYTF. Variable domain in full (rest from reference TRBV5-1 and TRBJ1-2): KAGVTQTPRYLIKTRGQQVTLSCSPISGHRSVSWYQQTPGQGLQFLFEYFSETQRNKGNFPGRFSGRQFSNSRSEMNVSTLELGDSALYLCASSLEGQTYGYTFGSGTRLTVV.

This clone was counted at least ten times. The read gets to within 3 residues of the CDR3 end, and the germline J gene fills in the rest. This chain uses TRBV18 with TRBJ2-7; 8 positions agree with TRBD2. From germline, CDR1 is KGHSH and CDR2 LQKENI. Trimming removed 4 bases from V and 2 bases from J; junction bases left unmatched: 7. The CDR3 is 15 residues long. The CDR3 sequence: CASSLRAGEAYEQYF. The part of the CDR3 DNA that was read is TGTGCCAGCTCACTACGAGCGGGAGAGGCCTACGAG. Drawing the rest from reference TRBV18 and TRBJ2-7, the complete variable domain is NAGVMQNPRHLVRRRGQEARLRCSPMKGHSHVYWYRQLPEEGLKFMVYLQKENIIDESGMPKERFSAEFPKEGPSILRIQQVVRGDSAAYFCASSLRAGEAYEQYFGPGTRLTVT.

This clone was seen ten or more times. The read comes to an end 3 residues before the CDR3 does, leaving the germline J gene to fill in the end. V and J are TRBV18 and TRBJ1-1; possibly TRBD1 for D (6 bases). V lost 1 base and J lost 3, with 9 bases in between. This CDR3 contains 14 residues. Germline V CDR1 and CDR2: KGHSH, LQKENI. The part of the CDR3 DNA that was read is TGTGCCAGCTCACCACAAGGACAGCACACTGAA. This gives the protein CASSPQGQHTE. The whole CDR3 protein reads CASSPQGQHTEAFF.

This clone was counted ten times or more. The read ends 3 residues early relative to the CDR3; the germline J gene fills the gap. This rearrangement joins TRBV19 to TRBJ2-7; a weak D match, TRBD1 (6 bases). Between the trimmed V and J ends, which lost 2 bases and 0 bases, there was a span of 11 bases. Per the germline V gene, CDR1 is LNHDA and CDR2 is SQIVND (reference sequence). CDR3 size: 15 residues. The sequenced CDR3 bases are TGTGCCAGTAGTATATTGGACAGCAGCTCCTACGAG. This gives the protein CASSILDSSSYE. The CDR3 in its entirety is CASSILDSSSYEQYF.

This clone has a count of ten or more. The read comes to an end 3 residues before the CDR3 does, leaving the germline J gene to fill in the end. The V call is TRBV20-1, the J call TRBJ1-2; no clear D gene. The ends were cut back, 4 bases at V and 0 bases at J, with 15 bases in the middle. CDR1 and CDR2 (germline): DFQATT, SNEGSKA (reference sequence). CDR3 length: 15 amino acids. The DNA read from the CDR3 is TGCAGTGCTATTCCTGAGGGCTTTGCTAACTATGGC. It yields the protein CSAIPEGFANYG. The complete CDR3 sequence is CSAIPEGFANYGYTF.

This clone was counted many times. The read ends 3 residues early relative to the CDR3; the germline J gene fills the gap. The chain is built from TRBV28 and TRBJ1-2; D gene uncertain. V lost 2 bases and J lost 2, with 9 bases in between. The CDR3 is made up of 14 amino acids. Germline lookup yields CDR1 MDHEN and CDR2 SYDVKM. CDR3 sequence: CASSLRGKNYGYTF. The covered CDR3 bases are TGTGCCAGCAGTTTACGCGGGAAAAACTATGGC.

This clone was seen repeatedly, ten times or more. Read coverage stops 3 residues before the CDR3 terminus; the germline J gene supplies the remainder. The chain has TRBV18 and TRBJ2-7; D remains ambiguous. This CDR3 comprises 14 residues. V lost 0 bases and J lost 2, with 8 bases in between. Per the germline V gene, CDR1 is KGHSH and CDR2 is LQKENI. CDR3 sequence reads: CASSPPAAPYEQYF. Incomplete CDR3 DNA: TGTGCCAGCTCACCACCGGCGGCGCCCTACGAG.

This clone was seen ten or more times. Read coverage stops 3 residues before the CDR3 terminus; the germline J gene supplies the remainder. The chain recombines TRBV20-1 with TRBJ1-5, with D unresolved. Trimming left V 0 bases short and J 7 bases short, with 16 bases between. The V gene's germline CDR1 is DFQATT and CDR2 SNEGSKA (reference sequence). The CDR3 spans 15 residues. CDR3 region: CSARDRPGAGQPQHF. Partial CDR3 DNA: TGCAGTGCTAGAGATAGACCGGGAGCGGGACAGCCC.

Many counts were recorded for this clone. The missing CDR3 end, 3 residues past where the read stops, is filled in from the germline J gene. The chain carries TRBV4-2 and TRBJ1-1; TRBD1 agrees at 8 bases. Unmatched junction bases numbered 5, after V lost 0 bases and J lost 5 bases. This CDR3 is built from 15 residues. The germline CDR1 and CDR2 sequences are LGHNA and YNFKEQ. CDR3 in amino acids: CASSQETGVKTEAFF. CDR3 DNA, as far as it was read: TGTGCCAGCAGCCAAGAGACAGGGGTTAAGACTGAA.

This clone was detected a few times. One junction end disagrees with the germline gene, perhaps due to a read error. The CDR3 is cut off 3 residues early in the read; its end comes from the germline J gene. The chain couples TRBV7-9 to TRBJ2-7; possibly TRBD2 for D (6 bases). Germline V gives CDR1 SEHNR, CDR2 FQNEAQ (reference sequence). This CDR3 contains 15 residues. CDR3 residues: CPSSLGGGSSYEQYF. CDR3 bases read: TGTCCCAGCAGCTTAGGTGGGGGGAGCTCCTACGAG.

This clone has more than one count but fewer than ten. The read terminates 3 residues before the CDR3 end, so the remaining end is supplied by the germline J gene. The chain recombines TRBV11-1 with TRBJ2-1; D perhaps matches TRBD1 (5 bases). The V end lost 0 bases, the J end lost 8 bases, and 8 bases lay between the germline ends. CDR1 and CDR2 (germline): SGHAT, FQDESV (reference sequence). This CDR3 contains 13 residues. The part of the CDR3 DNA that was read is TGTGCCAGCAGCTTAGCGCAGGGTGATGAG. Its translation: CASSLAQGDE. The whole CDR3 protein is CASSLAQGDEQFF.

This clone has a handful of counts. The read ends 3 residues early relative to the CDR3; the germline J gene fills the gap. The chain links TRBV19 to TRBJ2-3; 7 nucleotides align to TRBD2. The CDR3 is 15 residues long. With V trimmed by 4 bases and J by 0 bases, 4 bases remained unmatched. CDR1 and CDR2 (germline): LNHDA, SQIVND (reference sequence). The CDR3 bases that were read are TGTGCCAGTAGTACAGGTAGCGGGAGCACAGATACG. This codes for CASSTGSGSTDT. The entire CDR3 protein reads CASSTGSGSTDTQYF.